The TCR beta chain described here comes from a study of regulatory T cells in long-lasting Graves disease. The study, taken as a whole, reports: Patients with persistent Graves' had lower TCR diversity than newly diagnosed patients.

Trimming took 3 bases from V and 1 from J, leaving 16 bases between them. Germline V gives CDR1 LNHNV, CDR2 YYDKDF (reference sequence). The CDR3 sequence is 16 residues long. Time point in this sample: newly diagnosed GD, antithyroid drugs for less than 3 months. The TCR library was made from RNA extracted from PBMCs. Arm-PCR of CDR3 regions and iRepertoire HTBI primers were the basis on which TCR beta libraries were built. TCRdb called the multiplex PCR reads again in MiXCR, with one record for every CDR3 protein. The sample lists 350,000 to 400,000 distinct CDR3 sequences; roughly 15% were seen once. As for this clonotype: Antigen: not known.

This same sample was also taken into another study, of T cells in Graves' hyperthyroidism and ophthalmopathy. From that paper: Most thyroid clonotypes expanded above 0.001 appeared in blood too.

The input for sequencing was peripheral blood mononuclear cells (PBMCs), taken at new diagnosis, from a patient treated with antithyroid drugs. The receptor was isolated from a woman aged 18-35 years with Graves disease. V is TRBV15 and J is TRBJ2-7; a weak D match, TRBD2 (6 bases). The CDR3 DNA sequence: TGTGCCACCAGCAGGGGGGGAGCGGATTATTCCTACGAGCAGTACTTC. Translation gives CATSRGGADYSYEQYF.